Below, one T cell receptor (beta chain) is given with its context. This sample was taken from a study of blood T cell repertoires in COVID-19. Generated by immunoSEQ multiplex PCR, the TCRdb table keeps only in-frame clones and is missing some. This sample has about 170,000 clones, with approximately 87% found just once. Germline CDR1 is LNHDA and CDR2 is SQIVND (reference sequence). V shed 3 bases and J shed 5 bases, with 11 bases lying between them. This CDR3 contains 14 residues. The V call is TRBV19, the J call TRBJ2-1; TRBD1 might be the D (6 bases). The material sequenced was peripheral blood. The TCR sequence derives from a woman in her sixties or seventies with COVID-19, enrolled during active disease. Here the CDR3 reads CASSIYRTDNEQFF. The CDR3 nucleotides read TGTGCCAGTAGTATTTACCGGACAGACAATGAGCAGTTCTTC.